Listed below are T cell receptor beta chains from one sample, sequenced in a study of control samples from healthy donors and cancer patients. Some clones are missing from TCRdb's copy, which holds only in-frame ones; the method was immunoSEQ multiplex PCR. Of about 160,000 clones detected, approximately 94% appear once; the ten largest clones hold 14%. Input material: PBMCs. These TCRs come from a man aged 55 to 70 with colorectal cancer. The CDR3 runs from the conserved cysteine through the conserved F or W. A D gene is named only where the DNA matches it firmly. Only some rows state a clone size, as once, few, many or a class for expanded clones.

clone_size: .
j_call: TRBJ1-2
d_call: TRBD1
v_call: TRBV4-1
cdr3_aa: CASSRQTGVLPYGYTF
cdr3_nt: TGCGCCAGCAGCCGCCAGACAGGGGTCCTCCCCTATGGCTACACCTTC

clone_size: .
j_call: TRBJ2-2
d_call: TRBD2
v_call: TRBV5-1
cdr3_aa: CASSSGGGSTGELFF
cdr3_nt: TGCGCCAGCAGCTCGGGGGGGGGATCCACCGGGGAGCTGTTTTTT

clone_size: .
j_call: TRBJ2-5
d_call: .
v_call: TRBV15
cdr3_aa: CATSRDGGLETQYF
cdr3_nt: TGTGCCACCAGCAGAGATGGGGGGTTGGAGACCCAGTACTTC

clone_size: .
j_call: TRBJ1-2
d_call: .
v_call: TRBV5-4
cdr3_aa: CASSPDSYGYTF
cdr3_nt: TGTGCCAGCAGCCCTGACAGCTATGGCTACACCTTC

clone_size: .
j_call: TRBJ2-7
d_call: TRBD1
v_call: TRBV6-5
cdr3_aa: CASTLQGVGNYEQYF
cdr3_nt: TGTGCCAGCACCTTACAGGGGGTAGGCAACTACGAGCAGTACTTC

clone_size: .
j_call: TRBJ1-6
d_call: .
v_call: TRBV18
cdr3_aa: CASSPRGGGGNSPLHF
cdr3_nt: TGTGCCAGCTCACCGCGAGGTGGGGGAGGGAATTCACCCCTCCACTTT

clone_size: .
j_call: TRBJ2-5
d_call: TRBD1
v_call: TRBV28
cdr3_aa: CASSIGTGKETQYF
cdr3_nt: TGTGCCAGCAGTATCGGGACAGGGAAAGAGACCCAGTACTTC

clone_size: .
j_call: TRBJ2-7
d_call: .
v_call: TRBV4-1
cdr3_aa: CASSLTEFGVYEQYF
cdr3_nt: TGCGCCAGCAGCTTAACAGAATTTGGGGTCTACGAGCAGTACTTC

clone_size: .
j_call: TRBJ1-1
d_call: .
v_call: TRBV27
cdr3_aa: CASSPPGAVNTEAFF
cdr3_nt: TGTGCCAGCAGTCCGCCGGGGGCGGTGAACACTGAAGCTTTCTTT

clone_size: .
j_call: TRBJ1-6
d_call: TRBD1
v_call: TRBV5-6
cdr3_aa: CASSLETGWDAPLHF
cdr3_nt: TGTGCCAGCAGCTTAGAGACAGGGTGGGATGCACCCCTCCACTTT

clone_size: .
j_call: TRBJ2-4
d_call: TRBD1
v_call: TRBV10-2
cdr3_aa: CASTAQTGVAKNIQYF
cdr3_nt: TGCGCCAGCACTGCCCAGACAGGGGTGGCCAAAAACATTCAGTACTTC

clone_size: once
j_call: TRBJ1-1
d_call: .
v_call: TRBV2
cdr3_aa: CASSGAGTEAFF
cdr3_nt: TGTGCCAGCAGTGGGGCCGGCACTGAAGCTTTCTTT

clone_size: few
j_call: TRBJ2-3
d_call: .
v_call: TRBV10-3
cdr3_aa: CAISADVSDTQYF
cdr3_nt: TGTGCCATCAGTGCGGACGTCTCAGATACGCAGTATTTT

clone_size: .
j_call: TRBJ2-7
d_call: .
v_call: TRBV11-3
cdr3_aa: CASSLGGSYEQYF
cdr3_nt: TGTGCCAGCAGCTTAGGGGGCTCCTACGAGCAGTACTTC

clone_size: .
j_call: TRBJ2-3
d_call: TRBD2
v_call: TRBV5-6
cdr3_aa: CASSSGLAGVQGTDTQYF
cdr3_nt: TGTGCCAGCAGCTCGGGACTAGCGGGGGTGCAGGGCACAGATACGCAGTATTTT

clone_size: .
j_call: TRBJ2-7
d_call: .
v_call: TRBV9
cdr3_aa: CASSPELGGVHEQYF
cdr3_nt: TGTGCCAGCAGCCCGGAGCTGGGGGGAGTTCACGAGCAGTACTTC

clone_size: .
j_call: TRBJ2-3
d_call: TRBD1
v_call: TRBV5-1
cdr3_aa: CASSSQGEAVDTQYF
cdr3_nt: TGCGCCAGCAGCTCACAGGGGGAAGCAGTAGATACGCAGTATTTT

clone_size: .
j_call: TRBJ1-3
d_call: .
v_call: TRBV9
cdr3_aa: CASSVGIIGGVGDSGSGNTIYF
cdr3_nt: TGTGCCAGCAGCGTAGGGATAATTGGGGGTGTAGGGGATTCAGGCTCTGGAAACACCATATATTTT

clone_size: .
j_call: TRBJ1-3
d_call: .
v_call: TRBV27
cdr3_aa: CASSAGISGNTIYF
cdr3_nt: TGTGCCAGCAGTGCAGGGATCTCTGGAAACACCATATATTTT

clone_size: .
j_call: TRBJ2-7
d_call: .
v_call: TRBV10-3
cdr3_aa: CAISGHGNEQYF
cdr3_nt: TGTGCCATCAGTGGGCATGGGAACGAGCAGTACTTC

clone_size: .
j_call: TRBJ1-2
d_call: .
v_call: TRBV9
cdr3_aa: CASSVGPLITNYGYTF
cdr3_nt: TGTGCCAGCAGCGTAGGACCCCTGATAACTAACTATGGCTACACCTTC

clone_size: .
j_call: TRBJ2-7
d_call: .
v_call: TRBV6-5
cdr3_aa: CASSPRTTYEQYF
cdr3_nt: TGTGCCAGCAGCCCACGGACCACCTACGAGCAGTACTTC

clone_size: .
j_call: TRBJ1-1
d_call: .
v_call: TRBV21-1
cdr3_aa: CASRGLDTEAFF
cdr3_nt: TGTGCCAGCCGGGGCCTGGACACTGAAGCTTTCTTT

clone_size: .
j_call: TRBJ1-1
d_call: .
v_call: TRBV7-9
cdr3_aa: CASSLAGGINTEAFF
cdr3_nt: TGTGCCAGCAGCTTAGCGGGCGGCATCAACACTGAAGCTTTCTTT

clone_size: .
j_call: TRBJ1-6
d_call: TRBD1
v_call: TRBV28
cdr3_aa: CASSLGQGTYNSPLHF
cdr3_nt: TGTGCCAGCAGTCTGGGACAGGGAACCTATAATTCACCCCTCCACTTT

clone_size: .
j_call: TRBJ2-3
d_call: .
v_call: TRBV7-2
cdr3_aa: CATNVGAATKTDTQYF
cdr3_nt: TGTGCCACGAACGTGGGGGCGGCAACGAAAACAGATACGCAGTATTTT

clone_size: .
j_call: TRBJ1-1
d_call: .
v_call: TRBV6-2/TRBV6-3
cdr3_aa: CASSYSGPRDTEAFF
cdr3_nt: TGTGCCAGCAGTTACTCGGGACCCCGGGACACTGAAGCTTTCTTT

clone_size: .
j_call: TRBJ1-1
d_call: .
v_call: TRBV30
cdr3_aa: CAWSAGGRTEAFF
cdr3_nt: TGTGCCTGGAGTGCGGGCGGCCGGACTGAAGCTTTCTTT

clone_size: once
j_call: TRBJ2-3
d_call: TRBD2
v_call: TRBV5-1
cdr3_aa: CASSLAMIAGGPRADTQYF
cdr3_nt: TGCGCCAGCAGCTTGGCCATGATAGCGGGGGGCCCCAGGGCAGATACGCAGTATTTT

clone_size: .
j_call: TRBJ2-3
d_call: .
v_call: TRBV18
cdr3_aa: CASSQTASTDTQYF
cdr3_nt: TGTGCCAGCTCACAAACAGCTAGCACAGATACGCAGTATTTT